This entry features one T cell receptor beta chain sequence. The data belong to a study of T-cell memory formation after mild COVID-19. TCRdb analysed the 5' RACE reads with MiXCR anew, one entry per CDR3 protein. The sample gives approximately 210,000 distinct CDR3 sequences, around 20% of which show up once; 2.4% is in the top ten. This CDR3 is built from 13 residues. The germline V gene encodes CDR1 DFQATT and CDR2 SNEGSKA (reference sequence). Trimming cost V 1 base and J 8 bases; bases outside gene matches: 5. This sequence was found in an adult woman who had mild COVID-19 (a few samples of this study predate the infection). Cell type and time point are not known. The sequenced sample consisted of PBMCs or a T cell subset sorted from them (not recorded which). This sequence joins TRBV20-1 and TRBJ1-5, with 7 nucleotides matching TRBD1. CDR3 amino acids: CSARVTGTEPQHF. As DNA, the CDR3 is TGCAGTGCTAGAGTGACAGGGACTGAGCCCCAGCATTTT.